This TCR beta chain appears in the sequencing data of a study of coeliac disease. Study-wide context: Refractory type I patients had normal intraepithelial cells despite over 12 months' diet failure. Without high-resolution HLA typing, biased TRBV7-2 usage was examined as a proof of principle. The study, taken as a whole, reports: The authors considered this approach unsuitable for unbiased detection of gliadin-specific T cells.

In the case of this clone: Its antigen is as yet unknown.

Germline loops: CDR1 SGDLS, CDR2 YYNGEE. Trimming removed 1 base from V and 2 bases from J, with 13 bases in between. This CDR3 is 16 amino acids long. The protocol was immunoSEQ multiplex PCR, while the TCRdb copy is restricted to in-frame clones and leaves out a portion. The repertoire holds more than 7,500 clones, with around three fifths as singletons. The receptor's source is a woman in her fifties or sixties with celiac disease. Sequencing was done on a sample of intraepithelial lymphocytes from the gut. This chain connects TRBV9 to TRBJ2-1, with a tentative D call TRBD1 (5 bases). CDR3 sequence reads: CASSVLGWGTYNEQFF. The CDR3 DNA is TGTGCCAGCAGCGTATTGGGGTGGGGCACCTACAATGAGCAGTTCTTC.